These 23 T cell receptor beta chains share one sample of origin, sequenced in a study of cytomegalovirus exposure and HLA in healthy donors. The PCR employed 60 Vbeta primers together with 13 Jbeta primers. This table comes from immunoSEQ multiplex PCR, and its TCRdb copy is limited to in-frame clones, with some not included. The table includes about 100,000 clones, about 76% detected once. Material for sequencing was PBMCs. These receptors were obtained from a man aged 40-49 years in good health and CMV-seropositive.

This chain connects TRBV5-6 to TRBJ2-3, with 8 bases identical to TRBD2. The CDR3 runs 15 residues. With 2 bases clipped from V and 4 bases from J, the junction kept 6 bases outside the gene matches. Germline V gene data show CDR1 as SGHDT and CDR2 as YYEEEE. The CDR3 reads CASSFPGGPADTQYF. The CDR3 coding sequence is TGTGCCAGCAGCTTCCCGGGGGGGCCTGCAGATACGCAGTATTTT. Based on the CDR3 plus reference TRBV5-6 and TRBJ2-3, the full variable domain is DAGVTQSPTHLIKTRGQQVTLRCSPKSGHDTVSWYQQALGQGPQFIFQYYEEEERQRGNFPDRFSGHQFPNYSSELNVNALLLGDSALYLCASSFPGGPADTQYFGPGTRLTVL.

This chain joins TRBV6-1 and TRBJ2-1; D possibly corresponds to TRBD1 (5 bases). Per germline, CDR1 MNHNS and CDR2 SASEGT. This CDR3 contains 15 residues. V shed 4 bases and J shed 4 bases, with 14 bases lying between them. The CDR3 DNA reads as TGTGCCAGCAGTGGACCTGGGCAGGGTTACAATGAGCAGTTCTTC. Its protein product is CASSGPGQGYNEQFF.

CDR3 amino acids: CASNRGSQETQYF. The DNA for the CDR3 is TGTGCCAGCAACCGGGGATCCCAAGAGACCCAGTACTTC. The genes are TRBV28 and TRBJ2-5; D is possibly TRBD2 (5 bases). Germline V CDR1 and CDR2: MDHEN, SYDVKM. The ends were cut back, 7 bases at V and 1 base at J, with 10 bases in the middle. The CDR3 has 13 amino acids.

The chain is built from TRBV7-2 and TRBJ2-3; 7 bases are a match to TRBD2. V was clipped by 4 bases and J by 7 bases; unmatched bases: 14. CDR1 SGHTA and CDR2 FQGNSA come from the germline V gene. The length of the CDR3 is 16 residues. The CDR3 reads CASSSTLAGLRHTQYF. The CDR3 DNA sequence: TGTGCCAGCAGCTCCACCTTAGCGGGTCTTAGGCATACGCAGTATTTT.

This clone has only a few counts. The CDR3 DNA reads as TGTGCCAGCAGCGGTAACAGGGATCGGAGCTACGAGCAGTACTTC. Translation gives CASSGNRDRSYEQYF. The J gene is TRBJ2-7, the V gene TRBV13; tentatively, D is TRBD1 (6 bases). Germline assignment: CDR1 PRHDT and CDR2 FYEKMQ (reference sequence). The CDR3 runs 15 residues. Trimming removed 5 bases at V and 3 bases at J, with 17 bases between.

The sample holds one count of this clone. V gene TRBV11-2 combines with J gene TRBJ2-1; D is perhaps TRBD2 (5 bases). CDR3 length: 15 amino acids. Trimming left V 5 bases short and J 3 bases short, with 14 bases between. Germline CDR1 reads SGHAT; CDR2 reads FQNNGV. The CDR3 DNA is TGTGCCAGCAGCCCCCTAATAGGAGGCTACAATGAGCAGTTCTTC. Its protein product is CASSPLIGGYNEQFF.

The chain recombines TRBV7-9 with TRBJ2-3; 9 nucleotides line up with TRBD2. Trimming at V came to 5 bases and at J to 9 bases, leaving 18 bases not matched to a gene. Germline CDR1 and CDR2: SEHNR and FQNEAQ (reference sequence). The CDR3 extends over 17 amino acids. CDR3 sequence reads: CASSPIGGGREIRTQYF. CDR3 bases: TGTGCCAGCAGCCCCATCGGGGGCGGGAGGGAAATACGAACGCAGTATTTT. The whole variable domain, filled in from reference TRBV7-9 and TRBJ2-3, reads DTGVSQNPRHKITKRGQNVTFRCDPISEHNRLYWYRQTLGQGPEFLTYFQNEAQLEKSRLLSDRFSAERPKGSFSTLEIQRTEQGDSAMYLCASSPIGGGREIRTQYFGPGTRLTVL.

The chain joins TRBV12-5 to TRBJ2-5, with 7 bases fitting TRBD1. The CDR3 length is 12 residues. CDR1 is LGHNT, CDR2 FRNRAP, per germline. Unmatched junction bases numbered 0, after V lost 6 bases and J lost 2 bases. In DNA form, the CDR3 reads TGTGCTAGTGGGGGACAGCAAGAGACCCAGTACTTC. Amino acid sequence: CASGGQQETQYF.

For this clone: The germline gene is not matched at one end of the junction; a read error may be the cause. The chain links TRBV10-1 to TRBJ2-1; 9 bases line up with TRBD1. This CDR3 has 14 amino acids. Germline loops: CDR1 WNHNN, CDR2 SYGVQD (reference sequence). CDR3 loop: CASNETGGFNEQFF. The CDR3 bases are TGCGCCAGCAATGAGACAGGGGGATTCAATGAGCAGTTCTTC.

The chain carries TRBV5-6 and TRBJ1-1, with 7 bases lining up with TRBD1. The CDR3 consists of 17 residues. Germline V gene sequence: CDR1 SGHDT, CDR2 YYEEEE. Losses at the gene ends were 0 bases for V and 1 base for J; bases not matched to a gene: 9. This CDR3 is CASSLVGGLNQNTEAFF. CDR3 DNA sequence: TGTGCCAGCAGCTTGGTAGGGGGCCTAAATCAGAACACTGAAGCTTTCTTT.

The gene calls are TRBV5-1 and TRBJ2-1; 8 bases match TRBD1. Germline V gives CDR1 SGHRS, CDR2 YFSETQ. This CDR3 is built from 14 residues. V was clipped by 6 bases and J by 4 bases; unmatched bases: 6. The CDR3 DNA reads as TGCGCCAGCACCCAGGGACAGGCATACAATGAGCAGTTCTTC. Translating gives CASTQGQAYNEQFF. Full variable domain (remainder filled in from reference TRBV5-1 and TRBJ2-1): KAGVTQTPRYLIKTRGQQVTLSCSPISGHRSVSWYQQTPGQGLQFLFEYFSETQRNKGNFPGRFSGRQFSNSRSEMNVSTLELGDSALYLCASTQGQAYNEQFFGPGTRLTVL.

The V gene is TRBV6-5, the J gene TRBJ2-5; 16 positions agree with TRBD2. The CDR3 covers 16 residues. The germline V gene has CDR1 MNHEY and CDR2 SVGAGI. The V segment lost 2 bases and the J segment 6 bases; nucleotides outside the gene matches: 3. Here the CDR3 DNA reads TGTGCCAGCAGTTACGGGACTAGCGGGAGGGCGCAGACCCAGTACTTC. Protein product: CASSYGTSGRAQTQYF.

This clone was seen a handful of times. This chain links TRBV6-5 with TRBJ1-2; 7 nucleotides agree with TRBD1. The CDR3 runs to 14 residues. Germline values: CDR1 MNHEY, CDR2 SVGAGI. J lost 6 bases, V lost 1 base, and 5 bases had no gene match. In DNA form, the CDR3 reads TGTGCCAGCAGTTACTTAGGGGGCGCGGATGGCTACACCTTC. Protein: CASSYLGGADGYTF.

The chain recombines TRBV7-9 with TRBJ2-1; 14 bases align to TRBD2. Germline V gives CDR1 SEHNR, CDR2 FQNEAQ (reference sequence). The length of the CDR3 is 16 residues. The J segment lost 6 bases and the V segment lost 3 bases, leaving 4 bases of the junction unmatched. The CDR3 DNA sequence: TGTGCCAGCAGCTTGGCGGGACTAGCGGGGGTCAATGAGCAGTTCTTC. Amino acid sequence: CASSLAGLAGVNEQFF. Drawing the rest from reference TRBV7-9 and TRBJ2-1, the complete variable domain is DTGVSQNPRHKITKRGQNVTFRCDPISEHNRLYWYRQTLGQGPEFLTYFQNEAQLEKSRLLSDRFSAERPKGSFSTLEIQRTEQGDSAMYLCASSLAGLAGVNEQFFGPGTRLTVL.

The chain has TRBV10-3 and TRBJ2-3; D remains unclear. The CDR3 is 11 residues long. Per germline, CDR1 ENHRY and CDR2 SYGVKD. Trimming took 11 bases from V and 5 from J, leaving 11 bases between them. CDR3 bases: TGTGCCGTTTCGCCGGGAGATACGCAGTATTTT. Translating it yields CAVSPGDTQYF.

The chain employs TRBV7-6 and TRBJ2-1, with TRBD1 as a possible D gene (6 bases). The CDR3 length is 16 residues. The germline V gene has CDR1 SGHVS and CDR2 FNYEAQ. V was cut by 1 base and J by 6 bases, with 16 bases left in between. This CDR3 reads CASSLVNRDRRNEQFF. CDR3 sequence (DNA): TGTGCCAGCAGCTTAGTAAACAGAGACAGGCGCAATGAGCAGTTCTTC.

This clone was observed a few times. V gene TRBV11-2 combines with J gene TRBJ2-7, with 7 positions matching TRBD1. Germline trimming cut 7 bases from V and 0 bases from J; bases unmatched to any gene: 6. The CDR3 loop spans 14 amino acids. Germline CDR1 is SGHAT and CDR2 is FQNNGV. The CDR3 sequence is CASTGDRASYEQYF. In DNA, the CDR3 is TGTGCCAGCACCGGAGACAGGGCCTCCTACGAGCAGTACTTC.

V gene TRBV7-9 combines with J gene TRBJ2-1; tentatively, D is TRBD2 (5 bases). The CDR3 spans 16 residues. Trimming pared 5 bases from V and 2 bases from J, leaving 16 bases between. CDR1 SEHNR and CDR2 FQNEAQ come from the germline V gene (reference sequence). DNA of the CDR3: TGTGCCAGCAGCCCGCCCGGGGAGCCCCCCTACAATGAGCAGTTCTTC. Protein product: CASSPPGEPPYNEQFF.

This sequence joins TRBV5-1 and TRBJ1-5; 9 nucleotides align to TRBD1. The junction had 15 bases not matched to a gene; V was cut back by 4 bases and J by 4 bases. The V gene's germline CDR1 is SGHRS and CDR2 YFSETQ. This CDR3 comprises 18 residues. The CDR3 nucleotides read TGCGCCAGCAGCCGGGCAATCTCCACAGGGGGCATTAATCAGCCCCAGCATTTT. It specifies CASSRAISTGGINQPQHF.

V usage is TRBV4-1 and J usage is TRBJ2-5, with 9 bases fitting TRBD1. V lost 1 base to trimming and J lost 5 bases; unmatched junction nucleotides: 11. Germline-derived CDR1 and CDR2 are MGHRA and YSYEKL. The CDR3 contains 17 residues. DNA of the CDR3: TGCGCCAGCAGCCAAGTCTTGGTCGGACAGGGGAAGGAGACCCAGTACTTC. It yields the protein CASSQVLVGQGKETQYF.

This CDR3 reads CASSLSYEQYF. The CDR3 DNA sequence: TGTGCCAGCAGTCTCTCCTACGAGCAGTACTTC. The chain carries TRBV27 and TRBJ2-7; no definite D call. The CDR3 consists of 11 residues. CDR1 is MNHEY, CDR2 SMNVEV, per germline (reference sequence). The V and J ends lost 5 bases and 0 bases respectively, with 2 bases between them.

The rearrangement links TRBV28 to TRBJ1-3; 10 positions agree with TRBD1. The CDR3 is 16 residues long. J gave up 6 bases and V 5 bases, and 10 bases lay outside the gene matches. From germline, CDR1 is MDHEN and CDR2 SYDVKM. The CDR3 DNA reads TGTGCCAGCAGTCCGCCCGGGACAGGGGATGAAAACACCATATATTTT. Its protein product is CASSPPGTGDENTIYF.

In its sample, this clone was seen a few times. The V and J genes are TRBV28 and TRBJ2-1, with D perhaps matching TRBD2 (5 bases). Trimming took 5 bases from V and 8 from J, leaving 13 bases between them. Germline V gene sequence: CDR1 MDHEN, CDR2 SYDVKM. The CDR3 runs 13 residues. CDR3 sequence: CASSIDLAYEQFF. CDR3 nucleotides: TGTGCCAGCAGTATCGACCTAGCCTATGAGCAGTTCTTC.